Included here is one T cell receptor beta chain sequence, with context. The sample is drawn from a study of blood T cell repertoires in COVID-19. The table came from immunoSEQ multiplex PCR; TCRdb's copy has only in-frame clones and leaves some out. The data show over 85,000 clones, over 75% seen once. The ends lost 4 bases at V and 0 bases at J; junction bases unmatched: 11. CDR3 length equals 18 residues. The V gene's germline CDR1 is MRHNA and CDR2 SNTAGT. The V call is TRBV6-4, the J call TRBJ2-1, with 8 bases lining up with TRBD2. This TCR was sampled from a human donor in a cohort sampled during active COVID-19. The sequencing sample was made of peripheral blood. CDR3 amino acids: CASSGGSGARSSYNEQFF. Here the CDR3 DNA reads TGTGCCAGCAGTGGAGGTAGCGGGGCCCGTAGCTCCTACAATGAGCAGTTCTTC.